Each of the 2 T cell receptor beta chains below was sequenced from the same sample in a study of shared clonotypes between healthy human individuals (dated by TCRdb to 2020 to 2022). Library generation was performed with the immunoSEQ multiplex PCR assay. What TCRdb holds here is the immuneACCESS table cut down to in-frame rearrangements. Part of the clones is not present; checked against another copy, under half of the missing clones reflect an unresolved V gene, and the others are unexplained. The table for this sample lists some 2,100,000 clones; around 95% of them were counted only once. Around 0.13% of the sample comes from the top ten. Specimen: naive CD4+ T cells sorted from blood. The sample's cell subset or site label, in plain terms: CD45RA+ positively selected. The receptors originated from a man younger than 30 in good health.

This clone showed up just once. The chain carries TRBV27 and TRBJ1-2; 8 bases agree with TRBD1. Germline CDR1 is MNHEY and CDR2 is SMNVEV (reference sequence). CDR3 length: 13 residues. Trimming removed 3 bases from V and 6 bases from J; junction bases left unmatched: 3. The CDR3: CASSFRTGNGYTF. The CDR3 DNA sequence: TGTGCCAGCAGTTTTAGGACAGGGAATGGCTACACCTTC.

This chain links TRBV9 with TRBJ2-1, with 14 bases lining up with TRBD2. Unmatched junction bases numbered 9, after V lost 3 bases and J lost 10 bases. CDR1 is SGDLS, CDR2 YYNGEE, per germline. This CDR3 contains 16 residues. The CDR3 region is CASSAGLAGGQGEQFF. CDR3 nucleotides: TGTGCCAGCAGCGCCGGACTAGCGGGAGGCCAGGGGGAGCAGTTCTTC. Combining the CDR3 with reference TRBV9 and TRBJ2-1 gives the whole variable domain DSGVTQTPKHLITATGQRVTLRCSPRSGDLSVYWYQQSLDQGLQFLIQYYNGEERAKGNILERFSAQQFPDLHSELNLSSLELGDSALYFCASSAGLAGGQGEQFFGPGTRLTVL.